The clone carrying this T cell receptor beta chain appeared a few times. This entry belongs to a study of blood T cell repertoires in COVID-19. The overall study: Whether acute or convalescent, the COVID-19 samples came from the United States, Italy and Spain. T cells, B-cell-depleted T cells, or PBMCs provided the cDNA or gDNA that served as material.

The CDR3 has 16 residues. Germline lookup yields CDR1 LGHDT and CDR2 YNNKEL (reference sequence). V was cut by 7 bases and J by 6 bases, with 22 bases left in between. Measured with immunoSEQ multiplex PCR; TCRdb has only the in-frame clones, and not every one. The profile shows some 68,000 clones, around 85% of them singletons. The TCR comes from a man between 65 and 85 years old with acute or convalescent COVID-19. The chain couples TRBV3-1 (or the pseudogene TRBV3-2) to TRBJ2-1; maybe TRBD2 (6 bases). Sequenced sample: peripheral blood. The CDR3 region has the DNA TGTGCCAGCACCCCGGGGTCGGCAGCGGGCCTCAATGAGCAGTTCTTC. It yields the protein CASTPGSAAGLNEQFF.